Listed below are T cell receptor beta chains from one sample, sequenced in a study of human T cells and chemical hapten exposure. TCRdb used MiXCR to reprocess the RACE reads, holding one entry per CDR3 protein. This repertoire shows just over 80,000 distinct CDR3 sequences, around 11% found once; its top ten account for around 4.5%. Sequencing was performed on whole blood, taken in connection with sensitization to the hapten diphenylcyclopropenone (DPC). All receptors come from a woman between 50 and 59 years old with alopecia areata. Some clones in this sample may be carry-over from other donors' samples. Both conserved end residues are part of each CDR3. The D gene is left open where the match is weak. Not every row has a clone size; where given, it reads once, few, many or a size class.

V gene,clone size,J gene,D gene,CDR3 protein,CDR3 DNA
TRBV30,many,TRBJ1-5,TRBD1,CACAQGWNQPQHF,TGTGCCTGCGCACAGGGGTGGAATCAGCCCCAGCATTTT
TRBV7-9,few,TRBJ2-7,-,CASAQGIYEQYF,TGTGCCAGCGCACAGGGCATATACGAGCAGTACTTC
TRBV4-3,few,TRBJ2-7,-,CASSQSTAAYEQYF,TGCGCCAGCAGCCAATCGACGGCCGCCTACGAGCAGTACTTC
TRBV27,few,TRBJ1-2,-,CASSWLGQNYGYTF,TGTGCCAGCAGTTGGTTAGGGCAGAACTATGGCTACACCTTC
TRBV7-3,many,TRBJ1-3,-,CASSLRHPSSGNTIYF,TGTGCCAGCAGCCTAAGACACCCGAGCTCTGGAAACACCATATATTTT
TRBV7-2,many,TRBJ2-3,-,CASSRGASSTDTQYF,TGTGCCAGCAGCCGGGGGGCGTCCAGCACAGATACGCAGTATTTT
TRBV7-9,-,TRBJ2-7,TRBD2,CASCRTSRDEQYF,TGTGCCAGCTGCCGGACTAGCAGGGACGAGCAGTACTTC
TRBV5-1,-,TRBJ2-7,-,CASSFMMGRNEQYF,TGCGCCAGCAGCTTTATGATGGGACGGAACGAGCAGTACTTC
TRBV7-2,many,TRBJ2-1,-,CASSFVSPPGEQFF,TGTGCCAGCAGCTTCGTCAGTCCACCGGGTGAGCAGTTCTTC
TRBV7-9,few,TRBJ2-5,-,CASSLTGITTQETQYF,TGTGCCAGCAGCTTAACCGGGATTACGACTCAAGAGACCCAGTACTTC
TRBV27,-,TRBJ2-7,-,CASSYRWGSEQYF,TGTGCCAGCAGTTATCGATGGGGTTCCGAGCAGTACTTC
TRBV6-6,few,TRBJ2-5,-,CASSRPGFQETQYF,TGTGCCAGCAGTCGACCAGGGTTCCAAGAGACCCAGTACTTC
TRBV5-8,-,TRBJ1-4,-,CASSLVGRNRREKLFF,TGTGCCAGCAGCTTGGTAGGTCGGAATCGGCGGGAAAAACTGTTTTTT
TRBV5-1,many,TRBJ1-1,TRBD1,CASSLLSGTGFNTEAFF,TGCGCCAGCAGCTTGCTCTCCGGGACAGGATTCAACACTGAAGCTTTCTTT
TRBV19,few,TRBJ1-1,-,CASSITPLGSHELNQF,TGTGCCAGTAGTATAACCCCGTTGGGATCCCACGAGCTCAACCAATTT
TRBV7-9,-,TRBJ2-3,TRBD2,CAAGLVAHTQYF,TGTGCCGCGGGACTAGTCGCGCATACGCAGTATTTT
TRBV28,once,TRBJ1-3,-,CASSGGGAENTIYF,TGTGCCAGCAGTGGTGGGGGCGCGGAAAACACCATATATTTT
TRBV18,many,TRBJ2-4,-,CASSKGRDIQYF,TGTGCCAGCTCTAAGGGGCGCGACATTCAGTACTTC
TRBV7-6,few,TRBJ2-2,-,CASSFRGPNTGELFF,TGTGCCAGCAGCTTCAGGGGCCCGAACACCGGGGAGCTGTTTTTT
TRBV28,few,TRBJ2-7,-,CASSFLYEQYF,TGTGCCAGCAGTTTCCTCTACGAGCAGTACTTC
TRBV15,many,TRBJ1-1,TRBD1,CATSIDRGLMNTEAFF,TGTGCCACCAGCATAGACAGGGGGCTCATGAACACTGAAGCTTTCTTT